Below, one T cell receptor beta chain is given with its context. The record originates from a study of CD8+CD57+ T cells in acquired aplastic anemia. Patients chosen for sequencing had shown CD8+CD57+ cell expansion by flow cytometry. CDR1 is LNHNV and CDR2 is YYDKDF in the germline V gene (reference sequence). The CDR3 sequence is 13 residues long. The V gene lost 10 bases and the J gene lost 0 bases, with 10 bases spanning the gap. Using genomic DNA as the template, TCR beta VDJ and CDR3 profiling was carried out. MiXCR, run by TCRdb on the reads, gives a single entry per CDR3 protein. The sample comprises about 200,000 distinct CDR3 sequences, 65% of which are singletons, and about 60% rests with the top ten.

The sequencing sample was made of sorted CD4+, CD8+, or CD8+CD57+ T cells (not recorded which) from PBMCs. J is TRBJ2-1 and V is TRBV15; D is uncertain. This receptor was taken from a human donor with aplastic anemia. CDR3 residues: CASIGYSYNEQFF. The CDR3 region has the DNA TGTGCCAGCATAGGATACTCCTACAATGAGCAGTTCTTC.